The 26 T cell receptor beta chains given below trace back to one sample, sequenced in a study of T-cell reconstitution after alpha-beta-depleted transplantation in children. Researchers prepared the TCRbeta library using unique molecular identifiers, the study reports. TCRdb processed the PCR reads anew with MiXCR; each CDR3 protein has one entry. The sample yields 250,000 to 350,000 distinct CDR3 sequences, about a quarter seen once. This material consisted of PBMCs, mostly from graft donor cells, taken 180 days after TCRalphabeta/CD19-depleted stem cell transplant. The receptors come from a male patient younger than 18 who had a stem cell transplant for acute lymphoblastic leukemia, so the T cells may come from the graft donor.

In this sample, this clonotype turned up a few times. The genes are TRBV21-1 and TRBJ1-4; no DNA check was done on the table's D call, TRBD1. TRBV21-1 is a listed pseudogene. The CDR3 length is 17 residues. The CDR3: CASSKDSRGRTNEKLFF. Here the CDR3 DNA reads TGTGCCAGCAGCAAAGATAGTAGGGGCAGGACTAATGAAAAACTGTTTTTT.

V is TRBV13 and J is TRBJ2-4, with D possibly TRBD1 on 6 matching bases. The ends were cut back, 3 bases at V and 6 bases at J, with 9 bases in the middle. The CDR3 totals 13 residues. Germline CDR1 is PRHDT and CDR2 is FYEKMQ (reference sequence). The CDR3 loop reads CASSLTGLNIQYF. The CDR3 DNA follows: TGTGCCAGCAGCTTGACAGGCTTAAACATTCAGTACTTC.

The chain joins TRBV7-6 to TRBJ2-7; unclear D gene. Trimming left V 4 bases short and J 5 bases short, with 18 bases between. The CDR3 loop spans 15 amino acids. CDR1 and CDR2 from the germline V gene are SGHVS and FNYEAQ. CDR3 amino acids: CASSSLIWGLNEQYF. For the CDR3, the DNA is TGTGCCAGCAGCTCTCTGATCTGGGGATTGAACGAGCAGTACTTC.

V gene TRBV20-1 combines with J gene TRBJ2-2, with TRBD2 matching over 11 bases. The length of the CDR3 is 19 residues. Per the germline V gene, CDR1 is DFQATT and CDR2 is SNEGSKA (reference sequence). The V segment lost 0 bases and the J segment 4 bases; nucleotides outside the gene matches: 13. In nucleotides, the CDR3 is TGCAGTGCTAGAGATGGGAGGGTAGCGGGAGGGCCGGTCACCGGGGAGCTGTTTTTT. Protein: CSARDGRVAGGPVTGELFF.

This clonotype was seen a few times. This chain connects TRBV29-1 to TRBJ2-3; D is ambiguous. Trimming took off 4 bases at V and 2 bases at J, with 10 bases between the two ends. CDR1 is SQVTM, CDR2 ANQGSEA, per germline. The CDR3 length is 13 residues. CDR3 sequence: CSVVRGATDTQYF. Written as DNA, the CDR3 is TGCAGCGTTGTGAGAGGTGCCACAGATACGCAGTATTTT.

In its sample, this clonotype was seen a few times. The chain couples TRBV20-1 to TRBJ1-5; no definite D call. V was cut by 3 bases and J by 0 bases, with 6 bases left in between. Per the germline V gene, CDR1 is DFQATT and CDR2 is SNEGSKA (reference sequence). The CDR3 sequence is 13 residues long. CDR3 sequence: CSARRLSNQPQHF. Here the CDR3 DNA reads TGCAGTGCTAGGAGGCTTAGCAATCAGCCCCAGCATTTT.

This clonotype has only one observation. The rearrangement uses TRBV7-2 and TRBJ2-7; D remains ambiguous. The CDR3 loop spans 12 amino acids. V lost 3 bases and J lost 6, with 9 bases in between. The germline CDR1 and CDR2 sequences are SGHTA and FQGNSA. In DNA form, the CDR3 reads TGTGCCAGCAGCTTTTTCAAGGGCGAGCAGTACTTC. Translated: CASSFFKGEQYF.

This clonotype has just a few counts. The CDR3 nucleotides read TGTGCCATCATGGGACAGATCTACGAGCAGTACTTC. Protein: CAIMGQIYEQYF. The chain links TRBV24-1 to TRBJ2-7, with TRBD1 identical over 7 bases. Germline V CDR1 and CDR2: KGHDR, SFDVKD. Trimming at V came to 11 bases and at J to 3 bases, leaving 6 bases not matched to a gene. The CDR3 length is 12 residues.

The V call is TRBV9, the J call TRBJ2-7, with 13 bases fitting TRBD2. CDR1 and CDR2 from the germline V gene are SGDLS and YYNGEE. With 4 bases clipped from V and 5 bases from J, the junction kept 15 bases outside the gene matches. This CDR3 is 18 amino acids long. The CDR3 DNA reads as TGTGCCAGCAGCCCCAGGACTAGCGGGAGTTGGCCCTTAAACGAGCAGTACTTC. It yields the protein CASSPRTSGSWPLNEQYF.

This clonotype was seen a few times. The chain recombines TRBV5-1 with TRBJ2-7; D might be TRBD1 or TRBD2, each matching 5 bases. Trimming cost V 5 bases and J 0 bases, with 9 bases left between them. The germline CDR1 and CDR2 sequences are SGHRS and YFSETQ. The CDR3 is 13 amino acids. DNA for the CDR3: TGCGCCAGCAGTGGGACGATCTCCTACGAGCAGTACTTC. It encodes CASSGTISYEQYF.

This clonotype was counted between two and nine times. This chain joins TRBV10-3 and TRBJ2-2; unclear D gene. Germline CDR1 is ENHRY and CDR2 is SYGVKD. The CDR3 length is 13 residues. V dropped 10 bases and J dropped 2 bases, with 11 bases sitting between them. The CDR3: CATNWGNTGELFF. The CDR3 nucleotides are TGTGCCACCAATTGGGGAAACACCGGGGAGCTGTTTTTT.

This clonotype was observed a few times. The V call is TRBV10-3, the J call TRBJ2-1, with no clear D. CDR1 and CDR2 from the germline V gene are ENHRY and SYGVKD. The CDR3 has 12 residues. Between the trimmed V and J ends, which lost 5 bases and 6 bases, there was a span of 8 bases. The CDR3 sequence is CAISKNSNEQFF. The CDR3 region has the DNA TGTGCCATCAGTAAAAACAGCAATGAGCAGTTCTTC.

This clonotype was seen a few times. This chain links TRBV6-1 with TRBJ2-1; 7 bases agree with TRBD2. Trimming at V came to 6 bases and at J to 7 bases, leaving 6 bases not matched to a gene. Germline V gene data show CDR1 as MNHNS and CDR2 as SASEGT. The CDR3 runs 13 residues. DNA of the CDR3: TGTGCCAGCAGCCCATACGGGAGGAATGAGCAGTTCTTC. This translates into CASSPYGRNEQFF.

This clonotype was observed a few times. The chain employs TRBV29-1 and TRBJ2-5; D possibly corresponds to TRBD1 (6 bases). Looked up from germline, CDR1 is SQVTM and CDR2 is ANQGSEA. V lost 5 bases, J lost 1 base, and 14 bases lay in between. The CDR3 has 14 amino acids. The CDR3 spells CSVRGSGLQETQYF. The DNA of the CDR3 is TGCAGCGTTAGGGGGAGTGGGCTCCAAGAGACCCAGTACTTC. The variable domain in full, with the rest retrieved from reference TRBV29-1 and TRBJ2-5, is SAVISQKPSRDICQRGTSLTIQCQVDSQVTMMFWYRQQPGQSLTLIATANQGSEATYESGFVIDKFPISRPNLTFSTLTVSNMSPEDSSIYLCSVRGSGLQETQYFGPGTRLLVL.

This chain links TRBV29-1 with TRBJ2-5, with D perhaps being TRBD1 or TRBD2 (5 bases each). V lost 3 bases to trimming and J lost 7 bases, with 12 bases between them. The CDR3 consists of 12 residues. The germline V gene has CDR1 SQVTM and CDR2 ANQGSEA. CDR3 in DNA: TGCAGCGTTGAGTGGGGGATTGGGACCCAGTACTTC. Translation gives CSVEWGIGTQYF.

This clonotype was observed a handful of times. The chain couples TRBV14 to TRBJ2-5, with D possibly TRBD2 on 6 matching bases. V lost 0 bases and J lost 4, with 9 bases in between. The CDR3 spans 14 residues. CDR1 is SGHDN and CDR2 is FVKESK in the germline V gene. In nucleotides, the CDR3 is TGTGCCAGCAGCCAAGATCGGAGGGGAGAGACCCAGTACTTC. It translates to CASSQDRRGETQYF.

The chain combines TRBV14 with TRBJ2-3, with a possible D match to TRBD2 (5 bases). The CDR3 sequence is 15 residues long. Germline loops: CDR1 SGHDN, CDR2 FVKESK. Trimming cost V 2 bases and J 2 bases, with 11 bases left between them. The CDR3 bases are TGTGCCAGCAGCCAACGGGAAAGTCCCACAGATACGCAGTATTTT. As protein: CASSQRESPTDTQYF.

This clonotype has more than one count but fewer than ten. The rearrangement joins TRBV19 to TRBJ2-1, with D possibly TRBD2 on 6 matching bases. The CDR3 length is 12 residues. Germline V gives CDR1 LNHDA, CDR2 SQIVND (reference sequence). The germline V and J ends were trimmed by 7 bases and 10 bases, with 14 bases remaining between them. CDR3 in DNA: TGTGCCAGTACAGGATCGGGGGTCGAGCAGTTCTTC. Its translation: CASTGSGVEQFF.

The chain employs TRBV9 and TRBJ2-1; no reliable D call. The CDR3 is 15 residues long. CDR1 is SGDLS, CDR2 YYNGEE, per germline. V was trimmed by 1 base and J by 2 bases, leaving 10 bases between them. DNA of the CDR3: TGTGCCAGCAGCGTATTTGGTCACACCTACAATGAGCAGTTCTTC. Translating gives CASSVFGHTYNEQFF.

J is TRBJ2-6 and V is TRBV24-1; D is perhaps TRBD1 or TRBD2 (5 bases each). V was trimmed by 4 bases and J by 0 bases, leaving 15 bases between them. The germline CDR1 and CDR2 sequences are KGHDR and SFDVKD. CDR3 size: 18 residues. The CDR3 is CATSEEPGRDSGANVLTF. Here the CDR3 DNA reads TGTGCCACCAGTGAGGAGCCGGGACGGGACTCTGGGGCCAACGTCCTGACTTTC.

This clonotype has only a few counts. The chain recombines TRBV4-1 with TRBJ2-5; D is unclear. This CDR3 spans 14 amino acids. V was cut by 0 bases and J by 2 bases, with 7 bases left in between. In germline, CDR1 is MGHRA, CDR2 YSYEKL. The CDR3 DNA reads TGCGCCAGCAGCCAAGATGAGGTACAAGAGACCCAGTACTTC. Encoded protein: CASSQDEVQETQYF.

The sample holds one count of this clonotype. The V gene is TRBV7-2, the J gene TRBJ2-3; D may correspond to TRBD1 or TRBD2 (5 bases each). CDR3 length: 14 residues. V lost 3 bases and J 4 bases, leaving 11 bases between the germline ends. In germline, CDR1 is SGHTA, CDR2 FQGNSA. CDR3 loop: CASSLRGVSDTQYF. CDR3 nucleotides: TGTGCCAGCAGCTTGAGGGGAGTGTCAGATACGCAGTATTTT.

Written as DNA, the CDR3 is TGTGCCAGCAGTGAAGGGCCAGGCCGCACAGATACGCAGTATTTT. Protein: CASSEGPGRTDTQYF. The chain joins TRBV2 to TRBJ2-3; D is undetermined. V lost 1 base and J lost 1, with 9 bases in between. This CDR3 is 15 amino acids long. Germline V gene sequence: CDR1 SNHLY, CDR2 FYNNEI.

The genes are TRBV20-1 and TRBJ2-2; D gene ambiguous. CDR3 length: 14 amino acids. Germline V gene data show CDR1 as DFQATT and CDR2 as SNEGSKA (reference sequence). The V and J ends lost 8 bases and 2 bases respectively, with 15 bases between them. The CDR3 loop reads CSTFRGLNTGELFF. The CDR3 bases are TGCAGTACTTTCCGCGGCCTAAACACCGGGGAGCTGTTTTTT.

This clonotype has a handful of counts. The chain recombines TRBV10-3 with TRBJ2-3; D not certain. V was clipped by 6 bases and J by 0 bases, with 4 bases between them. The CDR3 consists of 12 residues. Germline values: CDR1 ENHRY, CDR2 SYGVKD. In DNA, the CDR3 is TGTGCCATCAGCGGGAGCACAGATACGCAGTATTTT. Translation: CAISGSTDTQYF.

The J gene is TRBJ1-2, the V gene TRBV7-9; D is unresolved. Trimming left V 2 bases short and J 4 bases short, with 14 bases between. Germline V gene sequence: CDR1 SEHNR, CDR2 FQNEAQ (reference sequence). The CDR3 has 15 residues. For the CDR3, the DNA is TGTGCCAGCAGCTTAAATCTACTCGTGGGCTATGGCTACACCTTC. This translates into CASSLNLLVGYGYTF.